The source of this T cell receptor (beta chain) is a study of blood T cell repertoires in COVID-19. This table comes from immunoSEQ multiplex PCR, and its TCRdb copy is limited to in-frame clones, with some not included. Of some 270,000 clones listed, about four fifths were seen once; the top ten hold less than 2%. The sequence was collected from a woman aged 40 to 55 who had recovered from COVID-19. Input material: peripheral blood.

CDR3 in DNA: TGTGCCACCGCAACCAGAGTATCGGGGTTTAAGCAGTACTTC. Protein product: CATATRVSGFKQYF. The genes are TRBV19 and TRBJ2-7; a possible D gene is TRBD2 (5 bases). This CDR3 region has 14 residues. Trimming took 10 bases from V and 8 from J, leaving 24 bases between them. The V gene's germline CDR1 is LNHDA and CDR2 SQIVND (reference sequence).